This TCR beta chain was retrieved from a study of blood T cell repertoires in COVID-19. The data were produced by immunoSEQ multiplex PCR, yet TCRdb's version contains in-frame clones alone and is incomplete. The sample carries fewer than 35,000 clones, 90% to 95% recorded once. The CDR3 runs to 14 residues. Trimming removed 5 bases from V and 1 base from J, with 8 bases in between. Per the germline V gene, CDR1 is LGHNT and CDR2 is FRNRAP. This TCR derives from a human donor with active COVID-19. The donor label of this sample is uncertain. This chain connects TRBV12-5 to TRBJ2-2; perhaps TRBD1 as D (5 bases). Sequenced input: peripheral blood. CDR3 in amino acids: CASGKGQNTGELFF. In DNA, the CDR3 is TGTGCTAGTGGTAAGGGGCAGAACACCGGGGAGCTGTTTTTT.